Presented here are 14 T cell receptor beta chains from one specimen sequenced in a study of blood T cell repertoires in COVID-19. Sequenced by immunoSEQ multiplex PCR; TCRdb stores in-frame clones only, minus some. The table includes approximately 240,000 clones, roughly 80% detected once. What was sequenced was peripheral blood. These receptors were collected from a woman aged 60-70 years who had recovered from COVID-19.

The CDR3 sequence is CASSQVASGGLYTQYF. CDR3 DNA sequence: TGTGCCAGCAGCCAAGTGGCTAGCGGGGGGTTATATACGCAGTATTTT. The chain links TRBV4-2 to TRBJ2-3; 11 positions match TRBD2. The CDR3 has 16 residues. Per the germline V gene, CDR1 is LGHNA and CDR2 is YNFKEQ. V shed 1 base and J 7 bases; nucleotides not matched to a gene: 7.

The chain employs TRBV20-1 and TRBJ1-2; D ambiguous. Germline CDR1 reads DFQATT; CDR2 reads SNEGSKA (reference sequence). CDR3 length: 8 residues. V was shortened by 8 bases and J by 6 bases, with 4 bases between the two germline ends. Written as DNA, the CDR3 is TGCAGTACGGATGGCTACACCTTC. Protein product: CSTDGYTF.

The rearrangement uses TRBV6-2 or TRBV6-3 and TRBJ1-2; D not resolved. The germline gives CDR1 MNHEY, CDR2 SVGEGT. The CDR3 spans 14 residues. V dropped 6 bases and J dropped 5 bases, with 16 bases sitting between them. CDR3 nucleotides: TGTGCCAGCAGCGAAGGCGGGCCGAAATATGGCTACACCTTC. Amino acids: CASSEGGPKYGYTF.

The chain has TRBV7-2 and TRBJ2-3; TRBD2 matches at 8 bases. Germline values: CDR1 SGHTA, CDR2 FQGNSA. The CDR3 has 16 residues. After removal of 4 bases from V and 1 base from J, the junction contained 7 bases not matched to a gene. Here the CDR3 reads CASSSGGARGTDTQYF. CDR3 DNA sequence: TGTGCCAGCAGCTCCGGGGGGGCGCGGGGCACAGATACGCAGTATTTT.

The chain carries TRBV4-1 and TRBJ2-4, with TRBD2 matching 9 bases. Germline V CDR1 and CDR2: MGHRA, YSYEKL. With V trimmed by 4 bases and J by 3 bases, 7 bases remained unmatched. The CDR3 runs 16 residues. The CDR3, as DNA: TGCGCCAGCAGCCCCGCTAGCGGGGTATACAAAAACATTCAGTACTTC. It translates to CASSPASGVYKNIQYF.

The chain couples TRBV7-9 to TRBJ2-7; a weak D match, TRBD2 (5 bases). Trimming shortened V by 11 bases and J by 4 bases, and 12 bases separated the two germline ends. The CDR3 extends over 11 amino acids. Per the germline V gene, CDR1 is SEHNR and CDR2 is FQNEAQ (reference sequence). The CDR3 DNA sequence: TGTGCCTCGGACTTTGGGTACGAGCAGTACTTC. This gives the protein CASDFGYEQYF.

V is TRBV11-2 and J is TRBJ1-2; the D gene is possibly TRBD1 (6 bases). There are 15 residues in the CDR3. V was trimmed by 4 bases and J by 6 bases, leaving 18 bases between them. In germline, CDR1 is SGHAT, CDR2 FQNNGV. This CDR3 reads CASSSIGGSPHGYTF. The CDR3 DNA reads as TGTGCCAGCAGCTCCATTGGGGGCAGCCCACATGGCTACACCTTC. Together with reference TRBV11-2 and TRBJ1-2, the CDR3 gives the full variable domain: EAGVAQSPRYKIIEKRQSVAFWCNPISGHATLYWYQQILGQGPKLLIQFQNNGVVDDSQLPKDRFSAERLKGVDSTLKIQPAKLEDSAVYLCASSSIGGSPHGYTFGSGTRLTVV.

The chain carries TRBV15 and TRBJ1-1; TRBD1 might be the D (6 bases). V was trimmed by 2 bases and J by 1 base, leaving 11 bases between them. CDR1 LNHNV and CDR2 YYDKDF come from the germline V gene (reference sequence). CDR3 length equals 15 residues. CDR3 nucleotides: TGTGCCACCAGCAGACGGTGGGACACGAACACTGAAGCTTTCTTT. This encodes CATSRRWDTNTEAFF. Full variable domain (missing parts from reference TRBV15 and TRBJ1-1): DAMVIQNPRYQVTQFGKPVTLSCSQTLNHNVMYWYQQKSSQAPKLLFHYYDKDFNNEADTPDNFQSRRPNTSFCFLDIRSPGLGDTAMYLCATSRRWDTNTEAFFGQGTRLTVV.

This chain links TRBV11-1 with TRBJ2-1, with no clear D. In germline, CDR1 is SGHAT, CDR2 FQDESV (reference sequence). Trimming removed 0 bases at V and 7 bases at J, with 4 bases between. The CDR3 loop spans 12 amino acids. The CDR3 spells CASSLARNEQFF. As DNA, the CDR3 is TGTGCCAGCAGCTTAGCCCGGAATGAGCAGTTCTTC.

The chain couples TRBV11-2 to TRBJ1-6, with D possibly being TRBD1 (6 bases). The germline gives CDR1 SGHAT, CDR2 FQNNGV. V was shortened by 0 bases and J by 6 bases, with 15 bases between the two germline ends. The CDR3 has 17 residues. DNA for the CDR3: TGTGCCAGCAGCTTAGATGGGTGGGGGCAAGGTAATTCACCCCTCCACTTT. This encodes CASSLDGWGQGNSPLHF.

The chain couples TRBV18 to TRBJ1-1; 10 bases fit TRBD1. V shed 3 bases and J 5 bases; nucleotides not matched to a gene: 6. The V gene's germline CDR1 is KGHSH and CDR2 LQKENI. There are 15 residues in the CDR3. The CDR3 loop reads CASSPPGTGVTEAFF. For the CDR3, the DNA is TGTGCCAGCTCACCCCCTGGGACAGGGGTTACTGAAGCTTTCTTT. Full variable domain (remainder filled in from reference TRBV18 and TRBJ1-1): NAGVMQNPRHLVRRRGQEARLRCSPMKGHSHVYWYRQLPEEGLKFMVYLQKENIIDESGMPKERFSAEFPKEGPSILRIQQVVRGDSAAYFCASSPPGTGVTEAFFGQGTRLTVV.

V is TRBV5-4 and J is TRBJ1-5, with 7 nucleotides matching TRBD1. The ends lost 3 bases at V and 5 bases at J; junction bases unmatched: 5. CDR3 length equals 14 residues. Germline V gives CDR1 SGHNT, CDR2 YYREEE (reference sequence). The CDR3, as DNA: TGTGCCAGCAGCTCGTTTGGACAGGATCAGCCCCAGCATTTT. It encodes CASSSFGQDQPQHF.

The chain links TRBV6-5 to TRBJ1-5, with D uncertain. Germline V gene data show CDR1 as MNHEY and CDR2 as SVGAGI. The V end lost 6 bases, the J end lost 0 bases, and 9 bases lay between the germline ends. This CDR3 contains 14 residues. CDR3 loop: CASRMALSNQPQHF. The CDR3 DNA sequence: TGTGCCAGCAGGATGGCCCTTAGCAATCAGCCCCAGCATTTT.

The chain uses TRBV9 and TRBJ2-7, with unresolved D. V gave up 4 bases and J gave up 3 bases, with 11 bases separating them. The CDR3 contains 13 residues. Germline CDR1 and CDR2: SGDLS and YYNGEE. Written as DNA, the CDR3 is TGTGCCAGCAGCCGACAAATAGACTACGAGCAGTACTTC. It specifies CASSRQIDYEQYF. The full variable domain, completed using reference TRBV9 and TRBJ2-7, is DSGVTQTPKHLITATGQRVTLRCSPRSGDLSVYWYQQSLDQGLQFLIQYYNGEERAKGNILERFSAQQFPDLHSELNLSSLELGDSALYFCASSRQIDYEQYFGPGTRLTVT.